These T cell receptor beta chains were read from a single sample in a study of shared clonotypes between healthy human individuals. Data came from immunoSEQ multiplex PCR; TCRdb stores just in-frame clones and leaves some out. The data hold some 980,000 clones, with over 60% observed a single time. The sample comprised memory CD4+ T cells sorted from blood. Receptors were obtained from a man in his late teens or twenties in good health. Each CDR3 is given with its conserved first and last residue. D genes are given only for firm matches. Size is omitted from some rows. Given values are once, few, many or a class for expanded clones.

size	V	D	J	DNA	CDR3
NA	TRBV6-5	TRBD2	TRBJ2-7	TGTGCCAGCAGTTGGACTAGCGGGGGAGCCTACGAGCAGTACTTC	CASSWTSGGAYEQYF
NA	TRBV5-1	TRBD1	TRBJ1-2	TGCGCCAGCAGCCCGACAGGGGCGACGGGCGGCTACACCTTC	CASSPTGATGGYTF
once	TRBV19	TRBD1	TRBJ2-2	TGTGCCAGCAACCGGGACAGGGTCACCGGGGAGCTGTTTTTT	CASNRDRVTGELFF
few	TRBV9	NA	TRBJ1-2	TGTGCCAGCAATGATGGTGTATATGGCTACACCTTC	CASNDGVYGYTF
NA	TRBV14	NA	TRBJ1-1	TGTGCCAGCAGCCATGTTACTGAAGCTTTCTTT	CASSHVTEAFF
NA	TRBV10-1	NA	TRBJ1-6	TGCGCCAGCAGTTCGGGCGGTAATTCACCCCTCCACTTT	CASSSGGNSPLHF
NA	TRBV10-3	NA	TRBJ1-3	TGTGCCATCAGGGCTGGAAACACCATATATTTT	CAIRAGNTIYF
once	TRBV6-1	NA	TRBJ2-3	TGTGCCAGCAGTCGAATAAGACTCAACACAGATACGCAGTATTTT	CASSRIRLNTDTQYF
NA	TRBV14	TRBD1	TRBJ1-2	TGTGCCAGCAGCCAAGAAAGGGGGCTAGGACGTACCTTC	CASSQERGLGRTF
once	TRBV20-1	NA	TRBJ2-2	TGCAGTGCCCAAGAAACCGGGGAGCTGTTTTTT	CSAQETGELFF
few	TRBV10-3	NA	TRBJ2-7	TGTGCCATCGGGGACTACGAGCAGTACTTC	CAIGDYEQYF
NA	TRBV7-2	NA	TRBJ2-1	TGTGCCAGCAGCTTAGTTGAGCGGAGGGGAGAGCAGTTCTTC	CASSLVERRGEQFF
NA	TRBV18	TRBD2	TRBJ2-3	TGTGCCAGCTCACCACCTGGCGGGGGGGCAGGTACGCAGTATTTT	CASSPPGGGAGTQYF
NA	TRBV7-2	TRBD1	TRBJ2-3	TGTGCCAGCAGCCCTTATCGAGGACAGGGACCAGATACGCAGTATTTT	CASSPYRGQGPDTQYF
NA	TRBV6-1	NA	TRBJ1-1	TGTGCCAGCAAGGCGGGTCCTTTGAACACTGAAGCTTTCTTT	CASKAGPLNTEAFF
NA	TRBV5-4	NA	TRBJ1-1	TGTGCCAGCAGCTTGGACCAATTACCCGAAGCTTTCTTT	CASSLDQLPEAFF
NA	TRBV7-9	NA	TRBJ2-3	TGTGCCAGCAGCGTCGGCGGCCTTTCTTCAGATACGCAGTATTTT	CASSVGGLSSDTQYF
NA	TRBV29-1	NA	TRBJ2-7	TGCAGCACCCTCCAGGGATACGAGCAGTACTTC	CSTLQGYEQYF
NA	TRBV7-8	NA	TRBJ2-6	TGTGCCAGCAGGGTTGGAAGCTCTGGGGCCAACGTCCTGACTTTC	CASRVGSSGANVLTF
once	TRBV10-3	NA	TRBJ2-7	TGTGCCATATCGGGCCCTTTACCCTACGAGCAGTACTTC	CAISGPLPYEQYF
NA	TRBV4-3	NA	TRBJ2-7	TGCGCCAGCAGCCAAGAGTTAGCCTACCCCTACGAGCAGTACTTC	CASSQELAYPYEQYF
NA	TRBV9	TRBD2	TRBJ2-3	TGTGCCAGCAGCTCAGGACTAGCGGGACCATCCACAGATACGCAGTATTTT	CASSSGLAGPSTDTQYF
NA	TRBV7-9	NA	TRBJ2-7	TGTGCCAGCGATTATAACGACCGGGACTCCGGCGAGCAGTACTTC	CASDYNDRDSGEQYF
NA	TRBV6-6	NA	TRBJ2-3	TGTGCCAGCAGCGGGAGGGGACAGACCACAGATACGCAGTATTTT	CASSGRGQTTDTQYF
NA	TRBV5-1	NA	TRBJ2-1	TGCGCCAGCAGCCCTTCTCTCTCGTACGGTGAGCAGTTCTTC	CASSPSLSYGEQFF
NA	TRBV11-2	NA	TRBJ2-3	TGTGCCAGCAGCTTAGGATCGGACGCCTATGCAGATACGCAGTATTTT	CASSLGSDAYADTQYF
NA	TRBV5-7	NA	TRBJ2-3	TGTGCCAGCCCGGAGGCTAGCACAGATACGCAGTATTTT	CASPEASTDTQYF
NA	TRBV6-5	TRBD1	TRBJ1-2	TGTGCCAGCAGTTACTCCGACAGGGGGGCCTTGGGCTACACCTTC	CASSYSDRGALGYTF
NA	TRBV7-2	TRBD1	TRBJ1-2	TGTGCCAGCAGCTTAGTCTGGGGCAGGGGGCAGGGAGTTGGCGACTACACCTTC	CASSLVWGRGQGVGDYTF
NA	TRBV6-5	TRBD1	TRBJ2-3	TGTGCCAGCAGTCGACAGGGGGGCACAGATACGCAGTATTTT	CASSRQGGTDTQYF
NA	TRBV5-6	NA	TRBJ1-2	TGTGCCAGCAGCCTTGGGAGGGGTTCGTCCTATGGCTACACCTTC	CASSLGRGSSYGYTF
many	TRBV2	NA	TRBJ2-2	TGTGCCAGCAGTGTCCGGACAGCGAACACCGGGGAGCTGTTTTTT	CASSVRTANTGELFF
NA	TRBV2	NA	TRBJ2-7	TGTGCCAGCAGTGAACAGGGAGGAGGGAGGCAGTACTTC	CASSEQGGGRQYF
NA	TRBV27	NA	TRBJ1-5	TGTGCCAGCAGTCGGGGAGTTAATCAGCCCCAGCATTTT	CASSRGVNQPQHF
NA	TRBV5-4	NA	TRBJ1-6	TGTGCCAGCAGCTCACCGGGGACATCGGGTTCACCCCTCCACTTT	CASSSPGTSGSPLHF
NA	TRBV7-8	TRBD1	TRBJ1-1	TGTGCCAGCAGCGCCGACAGGGCCCAACTGAACACTGAAGCTTTCTTT	CASSADRAQLNTEAFF
NA	TRBV2	TRBD1	TRBJ1-5	TGTGCCAGCAGTGGACAGGGGACAAATGAGCCCCAGCATTTT	CASSGQGTNEPQHF
NA	TRBV11-2	NA	TRBJ2-7	TGTGCCAGCAGCTTAGGACCGGGGGCCTACGAGCAGTACTTC	CASSLGPGAYEQYF
NA	TRBV28	TRBD1	TRBJ1-1	TGTGCCAGCAGTACGGGACAGGCGTACACTGAAGCTTTCTTT	CASSTGQAYTEAFF
NA	TRBV5-4	NA	TRBJ1-4	TGTGCCAGCAGCTTGGACAGAACTAATGAAAAACTGTTTTTT	CASSLDRTNEKLFF
few	TRBV29-1	NA	TRBJ2-7	TGCAGCGTTGGGGGGGACACGGCTCCCTACGAGCAGTACTTC	CSVGGDTAPYEQYF
NA	TRBV6-6	NA	TRBJ1-1	TGTGCCAGCAGCGCAGCCATATCGGCTGAAGCTTTCTTT	CASSAAISAEAFF
NA	TRBV5-1	NA	TRBJ1-3	TGCGCCAGCAGTTTTGATGGGGGGTCTGGAAACACCATATATTTT	CASSFDGGSGNTIYF
NA	TRBV19	NA	TRBJ1-1	TGTGCCAGTAGCACGACAGCGAACACTGAAGCTTTCTTT	CASSTTANTEAFF
NA	TRBV25-1	NA	TRBJ2-7	TGTGCCAGCAGTGAATTAGGAAACTCCTACGAGCAGTACTTC	CASSELGNSYEQYF
NA	TRBV7-2	NA	TRBJ1-2	TGTGCCAGCAGCTTAGACAATAACTATGGCTACACCTTC	CASSLDNNYGYTF
NA	TRBV10-3	NA	TRBJ2-3	TGTGCCATCAGCTGGACTACCACAGATACGCAGTATTTT	CAISWTTTDTQYF
NA	TRBV9	NA	TRBJ1-3	TGTGCCAGCAGCGGGGGAGGAAACACCATATATTTT	CASSGGGNTIYF
NA	TRBV10-2	NA	TRBJ2-1	TGCGCCAGCAGTGAGGTGGGGTTTGGGAGTGGCAATGAGCAGTTCTTC	CASSEVGFGSGNEQFF
NA	TRBV9	NA	TRBJ1-4	TGTGCCAGCAGCGTAGGGGCAGGAGGGCATGAAAAACTGTTTTTT	CASSVGAGGHEKLFF
NA	TRBV6-1	NA	TRBJ2-7	TGTGCCAGCAGTCTATCGGGAGCCTCCTACGAGCAGTACTTC	CASSLSGASYEQYF
NA	TRBV5-1	TRBD2	TRBJ2-1	TGCGCCAGCAGCTTGGCCGGGCGGGAGGGCCAAAATGAGCAGTTCTTC	CASSLAGREGQNEQFF